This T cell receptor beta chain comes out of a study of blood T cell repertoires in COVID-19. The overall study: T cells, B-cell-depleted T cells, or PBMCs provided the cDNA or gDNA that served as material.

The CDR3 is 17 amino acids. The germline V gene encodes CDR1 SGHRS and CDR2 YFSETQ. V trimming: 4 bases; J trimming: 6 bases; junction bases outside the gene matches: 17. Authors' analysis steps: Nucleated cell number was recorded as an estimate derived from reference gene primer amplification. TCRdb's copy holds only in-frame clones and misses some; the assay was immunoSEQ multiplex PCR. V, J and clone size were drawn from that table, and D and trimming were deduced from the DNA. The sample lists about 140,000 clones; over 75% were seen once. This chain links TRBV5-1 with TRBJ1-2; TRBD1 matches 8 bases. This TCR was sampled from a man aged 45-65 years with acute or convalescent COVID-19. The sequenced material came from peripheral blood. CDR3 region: CASSPTGGTGVWNGYTF. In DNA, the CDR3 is TGCGCCAGCAGCCCGACCGGTGGGACAGGAGTATGGAATGGCTACACCTTC.